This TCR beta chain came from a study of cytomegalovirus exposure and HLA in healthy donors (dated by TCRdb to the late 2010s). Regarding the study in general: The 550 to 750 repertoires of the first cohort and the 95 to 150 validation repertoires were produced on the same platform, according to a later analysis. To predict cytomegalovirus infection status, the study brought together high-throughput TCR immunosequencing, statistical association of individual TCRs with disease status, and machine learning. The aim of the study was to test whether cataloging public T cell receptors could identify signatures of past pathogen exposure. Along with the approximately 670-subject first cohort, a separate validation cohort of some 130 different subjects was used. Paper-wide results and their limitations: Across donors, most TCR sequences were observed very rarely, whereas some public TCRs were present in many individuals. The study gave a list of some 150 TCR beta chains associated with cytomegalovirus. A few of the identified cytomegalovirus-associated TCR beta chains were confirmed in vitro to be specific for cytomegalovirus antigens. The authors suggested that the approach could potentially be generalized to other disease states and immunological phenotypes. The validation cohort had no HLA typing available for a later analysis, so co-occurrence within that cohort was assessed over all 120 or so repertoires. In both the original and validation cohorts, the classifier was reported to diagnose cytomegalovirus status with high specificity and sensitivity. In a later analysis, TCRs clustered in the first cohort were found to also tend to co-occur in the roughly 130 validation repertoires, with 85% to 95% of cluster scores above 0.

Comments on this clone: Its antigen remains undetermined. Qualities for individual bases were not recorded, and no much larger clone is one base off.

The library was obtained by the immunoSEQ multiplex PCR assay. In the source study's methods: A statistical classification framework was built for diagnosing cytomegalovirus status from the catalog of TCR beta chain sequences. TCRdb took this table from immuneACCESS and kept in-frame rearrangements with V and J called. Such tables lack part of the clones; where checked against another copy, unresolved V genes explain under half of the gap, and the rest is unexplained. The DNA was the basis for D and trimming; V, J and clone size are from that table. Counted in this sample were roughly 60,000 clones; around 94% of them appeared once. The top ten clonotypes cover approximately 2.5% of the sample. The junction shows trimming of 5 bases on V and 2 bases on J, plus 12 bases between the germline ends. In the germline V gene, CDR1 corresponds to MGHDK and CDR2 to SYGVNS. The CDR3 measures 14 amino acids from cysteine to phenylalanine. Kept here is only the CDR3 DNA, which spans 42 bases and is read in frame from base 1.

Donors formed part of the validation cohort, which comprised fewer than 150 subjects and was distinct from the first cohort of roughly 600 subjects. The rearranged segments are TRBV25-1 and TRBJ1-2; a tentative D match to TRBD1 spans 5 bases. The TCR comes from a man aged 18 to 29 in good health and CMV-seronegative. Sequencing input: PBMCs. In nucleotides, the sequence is TGTGCCAGCAGTCCTCGGGGGGAGAACTATGGCTACACCTTC. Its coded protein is CASSPRGENYGYTF.